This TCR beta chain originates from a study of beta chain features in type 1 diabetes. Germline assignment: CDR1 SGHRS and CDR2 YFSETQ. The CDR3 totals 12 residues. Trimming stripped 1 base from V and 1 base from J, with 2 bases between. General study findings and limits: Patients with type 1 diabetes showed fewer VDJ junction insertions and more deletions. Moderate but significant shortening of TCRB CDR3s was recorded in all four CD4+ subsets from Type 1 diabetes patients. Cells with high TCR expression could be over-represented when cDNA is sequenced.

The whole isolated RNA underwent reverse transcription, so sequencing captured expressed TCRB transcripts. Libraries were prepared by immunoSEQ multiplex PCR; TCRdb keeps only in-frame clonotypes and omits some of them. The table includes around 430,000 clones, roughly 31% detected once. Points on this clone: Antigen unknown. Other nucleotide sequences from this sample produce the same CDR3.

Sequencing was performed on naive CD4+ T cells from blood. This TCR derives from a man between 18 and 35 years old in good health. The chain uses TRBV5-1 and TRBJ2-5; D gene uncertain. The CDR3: CASSLIQETQYF. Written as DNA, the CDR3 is TGCGCCAGCAGCTTGATCCAAGAGACCCAGTACTTC. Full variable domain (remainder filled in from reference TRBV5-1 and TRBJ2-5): KAGVTQTPRYLIKTRGQQVTLSCSPISGHRSVSWYQQTPGQGLQFLFEYFSETQRNKGNFPGRFSGRQFSNSRSEMNVSTLELGDSALYLCASSLIQETQYFGPGTRLLVL.